The next 2 T cell receptor beta chains were all read from a single sample in a study of blood T cells in healthy people across ages. Through a sample-barcoded 5' primer and a J-beta primer mix, a second PCR was run for roughly 6 to 12 cycles. TCRdb reprocessed the 5' RACE reads with MiXCR, giving one entry per CDR3 protein. The table has about 1.7 million distinct CDR3 sequences, 28% seen once; the top ten hold more than 6%. Sequenced: blood. The origin of the receptors is a woman in her twenties or thirties in good health.

This clonotype was counted between two and nine times. The V and J genes are TRBV30 and TRBJ1-2; TRBD1 matches at 7 bases. This CDR3 comprises 12 residues. Losses at the gene ends were 2 bases for V and 3 bases for J; bases not matched to a gene: 0. The germline gives CDR1 GTSNPN, CDR2 SVGIG (reference sequence). CDR3 sequence (DNA): TGTGCCTGGAGTACAGGGGACTATGGCTACACCTTC. Its translation is CAWSTGDYGYTF.

In its sample, this clonotype was seen a few times. The chain carries TRBV7-9 and TRBJ1-5, with 12 bases lining up with TRBD1. Germline lookup yields CDR1 SEHNR and CDR2 FQNEAQ (reference sequence). J was trimmed by 6 bases and V by 5 bases; bases with no gene match: 8. This CDR3 has 16 residues. CDR3 DNA sequence: TGTGCCAGCAGCATAGGGACAGGGGGCGCGAGTCAGCCCCAGCATTTT. Amino acid sequence: CASSIGTGGASQPQHF.